This note documents a single T cell receptor (beta chain) sequence. Repertoires were generated with immunoSEQ multiplex PCR, while TCRdb's copy carries only in-frame clones and drops some. The sample shows around 95,000 clones, more than 75% of them seen only once. This specimen belongs to a study of control samples from healthy donors and cancer patients. This CDR3 is 16 amino acids long. V dropped 4 bases and J dropped 1 base, with 16 bases sitting between them. Looked up from germline, CDR1 is MGHRA and CDR2 is YSYEKL. The TCR sequence derives from a woman in her forties or fifties in good health. J is TRBJ1-2 and V is TRBV4-1; D possibly corresponds to TRBD1 (5 bases). Sequencing input: blood. This chain's CDR3 is CASSPGRWRGNYGYTF. The CDR3 DNA sequence: TGCGCCAGCAGCCCCGGACGGTGGAGGGGTAACTATGGCTACACCTTC.